A single sample gave rise to the 30 T cell receptor beta chains below, sequenced in a study of identical twins. In TCRdb, the 5' RACE reads were re-called with MiXCR into one record per CDR3 protein. The sample shows approximately 230,000 distinct CDR3 sequences, approximately 7.1% of them seen only once. The sample was also reused in another study, on T cells expressing NK-cell markers.

Specimen: CD8+ T cells sorted from blood. These receptors were taken from a woman between 18 and 30 years old in good health.

In its sample, this clonotype was seen many times. The chain joins TRBV6-5 to TRBJ2-2; 8 bases map to TRBD1. V shed 2 bases, J shed 5 bases, and the junction held 4 bases outside the gene matches. Germline V gene data show CDR1 as MNHEY and CDR2 as SVGAGI. The CDR3 spans 15 residues. This CDR3 is CASSYDRGGTGELFF. The CDR3 DNA is TGTGCCAGCAGTTACGACAGGGGCGGAACCGGGGAGCTGTTTTTT.

The chain is built from TRBV14 and TRBJ1-2; 7 bases are a match to TRBD1. This CDR3 has 12 residues. The trim removed 4 bases at V and 7 bases at J, leaving 3 bases unmatched. CDR1 is SGHDN and CDR2 is FVKESK in the germline V gene. CDR3 in DNA: TGTGCCAGCAGCCCTCAGGGGGGTGGCTACACCTTC. Its protein product is CASSPQGGGYTF.

This clonotype was counted only a few times. The genes are TRBV7-9 and TRBJ2-1, with TRBD1 matching 11 bases. The CDR3 is made up of 11 amino acids. V shed 3 bases, J shed 14 bases, and the junction held 0 bases outside the gene matches. The germline V gene encodes CDR1 SEHNR and CDR2 FQNEAQ (reference sequence). The CDR3 nucleotides are TGTGCCAGCAGCTTGGGACAGGGGGAGTTCTTC. Translated, it gives CASSLGQGEFF.

The sample holds many counts of this clonotype. J is TRBJ2-1 and V is TRBV9, with TRBD2 as a possible D gene (5 bases). V was pared by 4 bases and J by 2 bases, with 16 bases between. The CDR3 has 16 residues. Germline CDR1 reads SGDLS; CDR2 reads YYNGEE. For the CDR3, the DNA is TGTGCCAGCAGCCCACTAGTCACAAGCCCCTACAATGAGCAGTTCTTC. Its translation is CASSPLVTSPYNEQFF.

This clonotype turned up a few times. The rearrangement links TRBV20-1 to TRBJ2-7, with TRBD2 matching 13 bases. CDR1 is DFQATT, CDR2 SNEGSKA, per germline (reference sequence). The CDR3 covers 15 residues. Trimming cost V 3 bases and J 3 bases; bases outside gene matches: 5. The chain's CDR3 is CSARGGTSGIYEQYF. CDR3 in DNA: TGCAGTGCTAGGGGGGGGACTAGCGGGATCTACGAGCAGTACTTC.

As to this clonotype: A much more abundant neighbour one base away suggests this may be a read error. The chain couples TRBV10-1 to TRBJ2-2, with D maybe TRBD1 (6 bases). CDR1 is WNHNN, CDR2 SYGVQD, per germline (reference sequence). The CDR3 contains 13 residues. CDR3 protein: CASSTGNNGELFF. The CDR3 DNA reads TGCGCCAGCAGTACAGGGAACAACGGGGAGCTGTTTTTT.

Comments on this clonotype: Germline is not matched at one junction end, which may reflect a read error. The V call is TRBV7-9, the J call TRBJ2-7; tentative D call: TRBD2 (6 bases). The CDR3 contains 16 residues. Looked up from germline, CDR1 is SEHNR and CDR2 is FQNEAQ (reference sequence). In DNA form, the CDR3 reads TGTGCCAGCAGCACCCCGGGTAGCGGATTATCCTACGAGCTGTACTTC. Translated: CASSTPGSGLSYELYF.

The chain links TRBV6-1 to TRBJ2-1, with D perhaps TRBD2 (7 bases). Germline V gene lookup returns CDR1 MNHNS and CDR2 SASEGT. The CDR3 length is 13 residues. The ends were cut back, 8 bases at V and 4 bases at J, with 12 bases in the middle. In DNA form, the CDR3 reads TGTGCCAGCTGGGGGGGCCAGTACAATGAGCAGTTCTTC. The encoded protein is CASWGGQYNEQFF.

This clonotype was counted ten times or more. The V gene is TRBV12-3 or TRBV12-4, the J gene TRBJ2-3; D may be TRBD2 (5 bases). V was trimmed by 0 bases and J by 6 bases, leaving 10 bases between them. There are 14 residues in the CDR3. The CDR3 DNA follows: TGTGCCAGCAGTTTAGCCAGATGGGAGGATACGCAGTATTTT. This encodes CASSLARWEDTQYF.

The sample holds a few counts of this clonotype. This chain connects TRBV7-6 to TRBJ2-3; maybe TRBD1 (6 bases). From germline, CDR1 is SGHVS and CDR2 FNYEAQ. The V and J ends lost 0 bases and 2 bases respectively, with 9 bases between them. The CDR3 has 15 amino acids. The CDR3 bases are TGTGCCAGCAGCTTAGCGGGGGCGAACACAGATACGCAGTATTTT. It specifies CASSLAGANTDTQYF.

The rearrangement uses TRBV4-3 and TRBJ2-1; 7 nucleotides line up with TRBD2. This CDR3 has 17 amino acids. CDR1 is LGHNA, CDR2 YSLEER, per germline. The J segment lost 8 bases and the V segment lost 0 bases, leaving 13 bases of the junction unmatched. Here the CDR3 reads CASSQDIGREISDEQFF. CDR3 nucleotides: TGCGCCAGCAGCCAAGATATTGGGCGGGAGATTTCTGATGAGCAGTTCTTC.

The V gene is TRBV25-1, the J gene TRBJ1-6; D uncertain. The V gene's germline CDR1 is MGHDK and CDR2 SYGVNS. The V and J ends lost 4 bases and 4 bases respectively, with 11 bases between them. The CDR3 loop spans 15 amino acids. Here the CDR3 reads CASSAATAYNSPLHF. The CDR3 bases are TGTGCCAGCAGTGCCGCTACGGCTTATAATTCACCCCTCCACTTT.

This clonotype was seen more than once but under ten times. The J gene is TRBJ2-1, the V gene TRBV14; no firm D call. The CDR3 covers 13 residues. V lost 1 base, J lost 4 bases, and 5 bases lay in between. Germline lookup yields CDR1 SGHDN and CDR2 FVKESK. The CDR3 DNA sequence: TGTGCCAGCAGCCAAGTCAATTACAATGAGCAGTTCTTC. This encodes CASSQVNYNEQFF.

This clonotype has more than one count but fewer than ten. This sequence joins TRBV6-1 and TRBJ2-7; D ambiguous. The CDR3 totals 11 residues. Germline lookup yields CDR1 MNHNS and CDR2 SASEGT. Trimming took 7 bases from V and 6 from J, leaving 10 bases between them. The chain's CDR3 is CASTQIPEQYF. The CDR3 nucleotides are TGTGCCAGCACACAAATACCCGAGCAGTACTTC.

This clonotype was detected a few times. V and J are TRBV18 and TRBJ2-1; unclear D gene. Germline CDR1 is KGHSH and CDR2 is LQKENI. The germline V and J ends were trimmed by 5 bases and 0 bases, with 14 bases remaining between them. The length of the CDR3 is 16 residues. CDR3 DNA sequence: TGTGCCAGCTCAACCGACGATCCCAGCTCCTACAATGAGCAGTTCTTC. Translating it yields CASSTDDPSSYNEQFF.

This chain uses TRBV5-5 with TRBJ2-7; D may be TRBD2 (6 bases). The germline gives CDR1 SGHKS, CDR2 YYEKEE (reference sequence). There are 15 residues in the CDR3. V was clipped by 4 bases and J by 3 bases, with 17 bases between them. The CDR3 sequence: CASSLTSSPGYEQYF. The DNA for the CDR3 is TGTGCCAGCAGCCTAACTAGCTCCCCAGGCTACGAGCAGTACTTC.

The V call is TRBV7-9, the J call TRBJ1-2, with D maybe TRBD1 (5 bases). Per the germline V gene, CDR1 is SEHNR and CDR2 is FQNEAQ (reference sequence). The CDR3 is made up of 13 amino acids. V lost 11 bases and J lost 3, with 16 bases in between. The CDR3 DNA reads as TGTGCCGTATTCTCGGCAGGGTACTATGGCTACACCTTC. This encodes CAVFSAGYYGYTF.

This clonotype came up a few times. The chain uses TRBV14 and TRBJ2-7; D is possibly TRBD1 (6 bases). Trimming stripped 1 base from V and 6 bases from J, with 10 bases between. This CDR3 has 13 residues. Germline CDR1 reads SGHDN; CDR2 reads FVKESK. CDR3 bases: TGTGCCAGCAGCCAAGGGCCCAGGGGCGAGCAGTACTTC. Protein product: CASSQGPRGEQYF.

This clonotype was counted between two and nine times. The chain has TRBV6-5 and TRBJ2-7, with TRBD1 matching 8 bases. V shed 0 bases and J 7 bases; nucleotides not matched to a gene: 8. The CDR3 has 15 residues. Per the germline V gene, CDR1 is MNHEY and CDR2 is SVGAGI. CDR3 sequence: CASSYSETGEGEQYF. The CDR3 region has the DNA TGTGCCAGCAGTTACTCGGAGACAGGGGAAGGGGAGCAGTACTTC.

Ten or more counts support this clonotype. The gene calls are TRBV18 and TRBJ2-1, with 8 nucleotides matching TRBD2. V lost 0 bases to trimming and J lost 3 bases; unmatched junction nucleotides: 10. CDR3 length equals 18 residues. Germline V CDR1 and CDR2: KGHSH, LQKENI. As DNA, the CDR3 is TGTGCCAGCTCACCACCAATAGAAGCGGGGGAACACTACAATGAGCAGTTCTTC. This sequence encodes CASSPPIEAGEHYNEQFF.

This clonotype was recorded many times. The chain carries TRBV7-9 and TRBJ2-2, with no clear D. Trimming removed 5 bases from V and 3 bases from J, with 4 bases in between. The germline V gene encodes CDR1 SEHNR and CDR2 FQNEAQ (reference sequence). CDR3 length: 12 residues. Here the CDR3 reads CASSPYTGELFF. The DNA of the CDR3 is TGTGCCAGCAGCCCTTACACCGGGGAGCTGTTTTTT.

The chain joins TRBV5-1 to TRBJ2-1; 12 bases are shared with TRBD2. The germline V gene has CDR1 SGHRS and CDR2 YFSETQ. This CDR3 comprises 13 residues. V gave up 0 bases and J gave up 16 bases; unmatched junction bases: 5. The CDR3 nucleotides are TGCGCCAGCAGCTTGGGACTAGCGGGAGATTCTTTCTTC. Translating it yields CASSLGLAGDSFF.

The rearrangement uses TRBV12-3 or TRBV12-4 and TRBJ2-7, with 9 bases that match TRBD1. The CDR3 totals 15 residues. V lost 6 bases to trimming and J lost 2 bases; unmatched junction nucleotides: 8. CDR3: CASSLGTGSAYEQYF. The CDR3 DNA follows: TGTGCCAGCAGCCTAGGGACAGGGTCGGCCTACGAGCAGTACTTC.

This clonotype was detected ten times or more. The chain employs TRBV10-2 and TRBJ2-7; D gene uncertain. V dropped 7 bases and J dropped 1 base, with 8 bases sitting between them. The CDR3 loop spans 12 amino acids. CDR1 is WSHSY, CDR2 SAAADI, per germline. The CDR3 DNA follows: TGCGCCAGCACCAGCCGGTCCTACGAGCAGTACTTC. This translates into CASTSRSYEQYF.

Turning to this clonotype: An end of the junction differs from the germline gene, which may be a read error. V gene TRBV7-9 combines with J gene TRBJ2-7; D might be TRBD1 or TRBD2, each matching 5 bases. Germline assignment: CDR1 SEHNR and CDR2 FQNEAQ (reference sequence). This CDR3 has 14 amino acids. The CDR3 sequence is CASSLGTTVYEQYF. The DNA of the CDR3 is TGTGCCAGCAGTTTAGGGACGACAGTCTACGAGCAGTACTTC.

The sample holds many counts of this clonotype. The rearrangement links TRBV21-1 to TRBJ2-2; the table calls TRBD2, which could not be checked here. TRBV21-1 constitutes a pseudogene. The CDR3 spans 15 residues. CDR3: CASSKGTSTAGELFF. The CDR3 region has the DNA TGTGCCAGCAGCAAAGGGACTAGCACCGCCGGGGAGCTGTTTTTT.

The V gene is TRBV10-2, the J gene TRBJ2-2, with TRBD2 as a possible D gene (6 bases). Trimming took off 2 bases at V and 5 bases at J, with 9 bases between the two ends. The CDR3 loop spans 14 amino acids. Per germline, CDR1 WSHSY and CDR2 SAAADI. CDR3 in amino acids: CASSEGLQTGELFF. CDR3 nucleotides: TGCGCCAGCAGTGAGGGACTACAAACCGGGGAGCTGTTTTTT.

The rearrangement uses TRBV7-2 and TRBJ2-1; TRBD2 agrees at 14 bases. With V trimmed by 5 bases and J by 9 bases, 6 bases remained unmatched. The CDR3 totals 15 residues. Germline assignment: CDR1 SGHTA and CDR2 FQGNSA. CDR3: CASSQTSGRAVEQFF. Here the CDR3 DNA reads TGTGCCAGCAGCCAGACTAGCGGGAGGGCCGTTGAGCAGTTCTTC.

This clonotype has just a few counts. This chain links TRBV6-5 with TRBJ2-3; 10 bases fit TRBD2. V dropped 1 base and J dropped 5; count of bases not matched to a gene: 9. CDR1 is MNHEY, CDR2 SVGAGI, per germline. This CDR3 is built from 17 residues. The CDR3 spells CASSYFPLAGVGDTQYF. CDR3 in DNA: TGTGCCAGCAGTTACTTCCCTCTAGCGGGAGTGGGAGATACGCAGTATTTT.

V is TRBV27 and J is TRBJ2-2; D is undetermined. Trimming left V 3 bases short and J 0 bases short, with 8 bases between. CDR3 length: 15 residues. The germline CDR1 and CDR2 sequences are MNHEY and SMNVEV (reference sequence). CDR3 in amino acids: CASSFFGANTGELFF. As DNA, the CDR3 is TGTGCCAGCAGTTTTTTTGGGGCGAACACCGGGGAGCTGTTTTTT.